This T cell receptor beta chain was sequenced in a study of lymphopenia after photon versus proton radiotherapy. Overall study findings and caveats: Proton therapy kept repertoires fairly stable, unlike photons, which gained effector/memory cells. Survival link was tested only in deceased patients; proton benefit remains a possibility.

CDR1 is MDHEN and CDR2 is SYDVKM in the germline V gene. The junction had 5 bases not matched to a gene; V was cut back by 6 bases and J by 3 bases. CDR3 size: 13 residues. Note on this clone: Its specificity is not known.

Clones were sequenced by immunoSEQ multiplex PCR, and TCRdb holds only the in-frame ones, with some missing. The table includes 55,000 to 70,000 clones, under 95% detected once. Sequenced here: peripheral blood, sampled from a patient treated with photon-based radiotherapy. The sequence derives from an older woman with pancreatic cancer. This chain uses TRBV28 with TRBJ2-7, with TRBD2 identical over 7 bases. This CDR3 is CASREAGVYEQYF. CDR3 nucleotide sequence: TGTGCCAGCAGAGAGGCGGGGGTCTACGAGCAGTACTTC.